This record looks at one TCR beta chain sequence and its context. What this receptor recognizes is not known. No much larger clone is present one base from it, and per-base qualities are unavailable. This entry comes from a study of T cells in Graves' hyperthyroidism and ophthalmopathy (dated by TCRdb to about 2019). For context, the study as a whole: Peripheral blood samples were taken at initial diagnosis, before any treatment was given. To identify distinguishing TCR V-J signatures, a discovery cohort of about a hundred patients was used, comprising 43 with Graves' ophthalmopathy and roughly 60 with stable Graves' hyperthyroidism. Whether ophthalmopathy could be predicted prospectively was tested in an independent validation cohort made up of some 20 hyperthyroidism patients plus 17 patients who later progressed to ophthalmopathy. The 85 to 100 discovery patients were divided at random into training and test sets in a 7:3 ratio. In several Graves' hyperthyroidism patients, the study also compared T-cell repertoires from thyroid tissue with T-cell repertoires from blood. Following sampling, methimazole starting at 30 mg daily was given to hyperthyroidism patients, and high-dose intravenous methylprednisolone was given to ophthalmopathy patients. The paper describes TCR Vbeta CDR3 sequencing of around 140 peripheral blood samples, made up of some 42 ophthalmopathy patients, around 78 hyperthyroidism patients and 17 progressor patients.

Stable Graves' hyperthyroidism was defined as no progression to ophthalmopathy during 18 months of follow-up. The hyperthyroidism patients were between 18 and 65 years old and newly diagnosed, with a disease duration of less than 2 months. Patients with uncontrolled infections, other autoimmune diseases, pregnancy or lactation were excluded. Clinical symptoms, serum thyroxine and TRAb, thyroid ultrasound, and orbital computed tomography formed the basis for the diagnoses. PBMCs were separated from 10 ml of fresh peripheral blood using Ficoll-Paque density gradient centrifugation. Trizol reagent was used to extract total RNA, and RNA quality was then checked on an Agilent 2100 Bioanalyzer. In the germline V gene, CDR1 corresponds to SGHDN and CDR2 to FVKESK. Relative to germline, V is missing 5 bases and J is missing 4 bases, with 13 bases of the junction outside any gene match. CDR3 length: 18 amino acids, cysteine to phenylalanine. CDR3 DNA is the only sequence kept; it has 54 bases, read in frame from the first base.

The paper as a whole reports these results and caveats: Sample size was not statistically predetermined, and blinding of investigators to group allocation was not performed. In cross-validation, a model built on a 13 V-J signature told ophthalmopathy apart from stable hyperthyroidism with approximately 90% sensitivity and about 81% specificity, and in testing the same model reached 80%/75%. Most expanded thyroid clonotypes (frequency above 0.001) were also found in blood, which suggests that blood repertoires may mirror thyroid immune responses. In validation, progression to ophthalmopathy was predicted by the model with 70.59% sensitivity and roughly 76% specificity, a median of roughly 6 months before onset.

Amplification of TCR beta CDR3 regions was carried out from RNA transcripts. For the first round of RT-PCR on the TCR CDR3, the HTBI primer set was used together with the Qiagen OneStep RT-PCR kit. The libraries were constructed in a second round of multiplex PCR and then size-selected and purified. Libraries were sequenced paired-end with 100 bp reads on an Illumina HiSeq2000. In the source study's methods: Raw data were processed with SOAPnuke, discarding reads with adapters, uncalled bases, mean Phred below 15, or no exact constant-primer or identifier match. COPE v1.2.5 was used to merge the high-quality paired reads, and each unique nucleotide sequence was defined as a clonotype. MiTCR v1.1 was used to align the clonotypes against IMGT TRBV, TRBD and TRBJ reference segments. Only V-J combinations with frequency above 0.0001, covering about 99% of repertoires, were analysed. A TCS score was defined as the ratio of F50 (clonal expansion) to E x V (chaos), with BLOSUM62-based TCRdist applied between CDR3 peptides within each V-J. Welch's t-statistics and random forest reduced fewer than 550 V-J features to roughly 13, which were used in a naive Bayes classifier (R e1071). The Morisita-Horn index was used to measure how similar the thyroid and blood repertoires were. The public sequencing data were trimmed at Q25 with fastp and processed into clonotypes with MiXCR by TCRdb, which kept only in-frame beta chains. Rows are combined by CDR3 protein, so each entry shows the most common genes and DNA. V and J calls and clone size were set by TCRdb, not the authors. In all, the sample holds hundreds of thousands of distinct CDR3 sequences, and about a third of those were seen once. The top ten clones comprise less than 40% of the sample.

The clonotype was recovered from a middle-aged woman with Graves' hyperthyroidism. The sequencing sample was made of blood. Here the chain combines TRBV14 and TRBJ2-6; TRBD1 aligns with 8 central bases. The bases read TGTGCCAGCAGCACTTTCAGGGGGCCGAACACCGGGGCCAACGTCCTGACTTTC. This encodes CASSTFRGPNTGANVLTF.